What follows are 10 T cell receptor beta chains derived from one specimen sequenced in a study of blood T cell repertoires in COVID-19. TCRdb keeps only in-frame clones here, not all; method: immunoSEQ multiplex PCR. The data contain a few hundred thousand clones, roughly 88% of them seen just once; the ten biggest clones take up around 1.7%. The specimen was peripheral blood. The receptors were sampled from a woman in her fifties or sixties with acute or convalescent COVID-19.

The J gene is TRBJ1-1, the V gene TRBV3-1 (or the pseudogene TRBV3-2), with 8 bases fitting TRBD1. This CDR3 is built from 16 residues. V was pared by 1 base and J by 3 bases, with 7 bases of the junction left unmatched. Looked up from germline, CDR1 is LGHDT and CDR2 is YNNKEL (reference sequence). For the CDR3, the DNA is TGTGCCAGCAGCCAAGTAGGGACAGGAGGGGACACTGAAGCTTTCTTT. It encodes CASSQVGTGGDTEAFF.

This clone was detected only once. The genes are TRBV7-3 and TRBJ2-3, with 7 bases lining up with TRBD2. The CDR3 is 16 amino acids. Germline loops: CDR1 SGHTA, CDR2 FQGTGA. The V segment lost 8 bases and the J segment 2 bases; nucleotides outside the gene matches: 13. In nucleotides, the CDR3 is TGTGCCAGCCGAGGGGCGACTAGCTTGCTCACAGATACGCAGTATTTT. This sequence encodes CASRGATSLLTDTQYF.

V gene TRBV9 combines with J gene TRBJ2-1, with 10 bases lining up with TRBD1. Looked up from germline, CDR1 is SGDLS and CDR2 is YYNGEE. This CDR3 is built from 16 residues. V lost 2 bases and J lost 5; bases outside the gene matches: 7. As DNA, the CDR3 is TGTGCCAGCAGCGTCCCGCCCGGGACAGGGGACAATGAGCAGTTCTTC. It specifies CASSVPPGTGDNEQFF.

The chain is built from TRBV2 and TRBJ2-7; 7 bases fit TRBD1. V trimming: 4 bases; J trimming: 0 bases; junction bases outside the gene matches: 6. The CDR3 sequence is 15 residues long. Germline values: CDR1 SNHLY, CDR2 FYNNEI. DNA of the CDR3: TGTGCCAGCAGTGCTGAGACAGGGCTCTCCTACGAGCAGTACTTC. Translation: CASSAETGLSYEQYF.

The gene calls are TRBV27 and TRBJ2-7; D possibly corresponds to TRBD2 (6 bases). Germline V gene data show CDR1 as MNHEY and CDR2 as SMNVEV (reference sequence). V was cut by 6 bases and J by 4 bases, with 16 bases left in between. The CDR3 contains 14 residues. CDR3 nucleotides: TGTGCCAGCAGCACACTCGCGGGATATTACGAGCAGTACTTC. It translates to CASSTLAGYYEQYF.

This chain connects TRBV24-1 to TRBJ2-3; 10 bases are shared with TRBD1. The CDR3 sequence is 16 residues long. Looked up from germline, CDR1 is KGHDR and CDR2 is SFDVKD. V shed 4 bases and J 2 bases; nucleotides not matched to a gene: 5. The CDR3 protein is CATSERDRGPTDTQYF. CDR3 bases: TGTGCCACCAGTGAACGGGACAGGGGTCCCACAGATACGCAGTATTTT.

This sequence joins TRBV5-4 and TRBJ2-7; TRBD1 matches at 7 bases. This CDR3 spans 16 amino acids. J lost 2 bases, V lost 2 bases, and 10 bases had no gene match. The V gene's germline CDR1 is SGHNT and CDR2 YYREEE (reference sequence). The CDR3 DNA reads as TGTGCCAGCAGCTTTATATTGGGACAGATGGCCTACGAGCAGTACTTC. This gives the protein CASSFILGQMAYEQYF.

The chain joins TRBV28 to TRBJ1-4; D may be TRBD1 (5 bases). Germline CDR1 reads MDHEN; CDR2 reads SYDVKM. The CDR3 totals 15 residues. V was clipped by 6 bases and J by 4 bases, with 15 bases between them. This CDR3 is CASSPWRGGNEKLFF. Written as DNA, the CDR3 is TGTGCCAGCAGCCCTTGGAGGGGAGGTAATGAAAAACTGTTTTTT.

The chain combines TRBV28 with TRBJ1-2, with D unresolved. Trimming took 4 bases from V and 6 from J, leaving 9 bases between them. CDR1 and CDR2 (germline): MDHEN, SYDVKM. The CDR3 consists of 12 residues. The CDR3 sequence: CASSSFSDGYTF. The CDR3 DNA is TGTGCCAGCAGTTCCTTCAGTGATGGCTACACCTTC.

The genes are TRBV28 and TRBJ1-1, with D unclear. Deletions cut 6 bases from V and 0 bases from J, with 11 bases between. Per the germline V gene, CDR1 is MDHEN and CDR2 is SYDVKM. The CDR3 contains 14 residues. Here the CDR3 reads CASSERALNTEAFF. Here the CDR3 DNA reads TGTGCCAGCAGCGAGAGGGCTCTGAACACTGAAGCTTTCTTT.